Sequencing of this T cell receptor beta chain was carried out in a study of technical replicates of blood from a few donors. The protocol was immunoSEQ multiplex PCR, while the TCRdb copy is restricted to in-frame clones and leaves out a portion. This table has around 65,000 clones, around 90% appearing once. Germline values: CDR1 KGHSH, CDR2 LQKENI. This CDR3 comprises 12 residues. The V and J ends lost 6 bases and 6 bases respectively, with 9 bases between them. The rearrangement joins TRBV18 to TRBJ1-3; no reliable D call. This receptor was obtained from a human donor in good health. Some clones in this sample may be carry-over from other donors' samples. The source material was PBMCs. CDR3 protein: CASSSGENTIYF. CDR3 nucleotide sequence: TGTGCCAGCTCGAGCGGTGAAAACACCATATATTTT.